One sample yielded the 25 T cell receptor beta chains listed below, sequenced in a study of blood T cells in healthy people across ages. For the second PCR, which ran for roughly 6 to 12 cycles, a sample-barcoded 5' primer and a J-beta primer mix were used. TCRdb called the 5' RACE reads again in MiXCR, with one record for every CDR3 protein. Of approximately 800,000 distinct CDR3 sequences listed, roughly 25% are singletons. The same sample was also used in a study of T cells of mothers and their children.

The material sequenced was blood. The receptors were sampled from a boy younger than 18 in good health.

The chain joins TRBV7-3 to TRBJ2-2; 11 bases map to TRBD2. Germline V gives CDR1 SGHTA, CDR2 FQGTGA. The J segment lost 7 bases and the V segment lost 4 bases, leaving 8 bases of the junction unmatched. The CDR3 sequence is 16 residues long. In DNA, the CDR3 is TGTGCCAGCAGCTCGGTAGCGGGAGGGCCCGTCGGGGAGCTGTTTTTT. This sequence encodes CASSSVAGGPVGELFF.

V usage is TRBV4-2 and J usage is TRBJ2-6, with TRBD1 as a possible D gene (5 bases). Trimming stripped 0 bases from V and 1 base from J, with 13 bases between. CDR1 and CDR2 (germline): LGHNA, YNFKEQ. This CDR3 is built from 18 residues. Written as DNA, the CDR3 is TGTGCCAGCAGCCAAGATGGGCAGGGATGGTCTGGGGCCAACGTCCTGACTTTC. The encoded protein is CASSQDGQGWSGANVLTF.

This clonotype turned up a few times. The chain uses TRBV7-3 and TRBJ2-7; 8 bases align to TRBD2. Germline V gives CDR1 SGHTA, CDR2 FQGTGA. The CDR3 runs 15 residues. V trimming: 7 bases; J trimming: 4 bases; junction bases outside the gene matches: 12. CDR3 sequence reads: CASKSRRGAQYEQYF. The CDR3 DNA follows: TGTGCCAGCAAGTCCCGGCGGGGGGCACAATACGAGCAGTACTTC.

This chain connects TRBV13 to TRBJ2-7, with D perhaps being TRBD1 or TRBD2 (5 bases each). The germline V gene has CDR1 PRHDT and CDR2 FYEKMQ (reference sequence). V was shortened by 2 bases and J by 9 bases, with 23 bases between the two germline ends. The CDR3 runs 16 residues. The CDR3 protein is CASSLSPRGRSPVQYF. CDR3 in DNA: TGTGCCAGCAGCTTATCTCCCCGGGGCCGGAGTCCTGTGCAGTACTTC.

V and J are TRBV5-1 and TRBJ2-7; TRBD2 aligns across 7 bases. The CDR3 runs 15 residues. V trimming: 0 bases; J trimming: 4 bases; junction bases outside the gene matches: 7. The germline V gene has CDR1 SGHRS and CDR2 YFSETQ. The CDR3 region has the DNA TGCGCCAGCAGCTTGGCCCGCGGGAGCGGATACGAGCAGTACTTC. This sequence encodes CASSLARGSGYEQYF. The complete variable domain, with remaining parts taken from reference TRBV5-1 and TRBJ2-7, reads KAGVTQTPRYLIKTRGQQVTLSCSPISGHRSVSWYQQTPGQGLQFLFEYFSETQRNKGNFPGRFSGRQFSNSRSEMNVSTLELGDSALYLCASSLARGSGYEQYFGPGTRLTVT.

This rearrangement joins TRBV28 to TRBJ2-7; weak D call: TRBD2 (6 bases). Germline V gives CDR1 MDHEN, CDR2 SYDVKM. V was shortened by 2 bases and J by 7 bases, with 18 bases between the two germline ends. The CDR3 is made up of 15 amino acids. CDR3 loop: CASSLISAGSREQYF. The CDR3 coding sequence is TGTGCCAGCAGTTTAATATCGGCGGGATCGCGGGAGCAGTACTTC.

The CDR3 is CASSLGLSPYEQYF. The CDR3, as DNA: TGTGCCAGCAGCTTAGGGCTCAGCCCCTACGAGCAGTACTTC. The rearrangement links TRBV7-9 to TRBJ2-7; no reliable D call. Germline V gives CDR1 SEHNR, CDR2 FQNEAQ (reference sequence). Trimming removed 1 base at V and 2 bases at J, with 9 bases between. CDR3 length equals 14 residues.

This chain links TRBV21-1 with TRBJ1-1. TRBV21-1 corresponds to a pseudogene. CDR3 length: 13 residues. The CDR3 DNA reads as TGTGCCAGCATCAGATTTTCGAGCACTGAAGCTTTCTTT. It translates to CASIRFSSTEAFF.

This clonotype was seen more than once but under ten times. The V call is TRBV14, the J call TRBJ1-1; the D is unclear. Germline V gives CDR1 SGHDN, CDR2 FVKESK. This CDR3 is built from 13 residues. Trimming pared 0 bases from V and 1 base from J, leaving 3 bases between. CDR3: CASSQESNTEAFF. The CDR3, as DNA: TGTGCCAGCAGCCAAGAGTCGAACACTGAAGCTTTCTTT.

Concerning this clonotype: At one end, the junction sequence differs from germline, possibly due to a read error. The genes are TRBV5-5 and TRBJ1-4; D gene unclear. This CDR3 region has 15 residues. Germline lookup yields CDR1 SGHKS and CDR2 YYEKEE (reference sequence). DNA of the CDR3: TGCGCCAGCAGCCCGACTGGGGTCCCTTCGGAAAAACTGGTTTTT. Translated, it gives CASSPTGVPSEKLVF.

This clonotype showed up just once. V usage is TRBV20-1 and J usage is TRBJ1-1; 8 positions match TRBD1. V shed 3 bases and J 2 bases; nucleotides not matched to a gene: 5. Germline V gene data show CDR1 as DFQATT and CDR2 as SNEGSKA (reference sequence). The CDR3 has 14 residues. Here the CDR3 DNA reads TGCAGTGCTAGTAAGGGACAGGAAAACACTGAAGCTTTCTTT. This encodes CSASKGQENTEAFF.

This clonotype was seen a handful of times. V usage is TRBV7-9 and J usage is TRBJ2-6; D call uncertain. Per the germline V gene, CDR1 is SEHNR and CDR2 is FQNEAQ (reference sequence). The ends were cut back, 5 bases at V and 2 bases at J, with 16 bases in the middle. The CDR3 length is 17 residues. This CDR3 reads CASSPRLDGPGANVLTF. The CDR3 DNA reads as TGTGCCAGCAGCCCGAGGCTCGACGGCCCTGGGGCCAACGTCCTGACTTTC. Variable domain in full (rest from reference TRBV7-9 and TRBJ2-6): DTGVSQNPRHKITKRGQNVTFRCDPISEHNRLYWYRQTLGQGPEFLTYFQNEAQLEKSRLLSDRFSAERPKGSFSTLEIQRTEQGDSAMYLCASSPRLDGPGANVLTFGAGSRLTVL.

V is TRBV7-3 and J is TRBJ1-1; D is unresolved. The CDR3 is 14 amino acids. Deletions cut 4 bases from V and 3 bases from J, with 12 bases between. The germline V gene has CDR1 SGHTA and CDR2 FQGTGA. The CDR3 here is CASSSFLGDTEAFF. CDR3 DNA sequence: TGTGCCAGCAGCTCCTTCCTTGGGGACACTGAAGCTTTCTTT.

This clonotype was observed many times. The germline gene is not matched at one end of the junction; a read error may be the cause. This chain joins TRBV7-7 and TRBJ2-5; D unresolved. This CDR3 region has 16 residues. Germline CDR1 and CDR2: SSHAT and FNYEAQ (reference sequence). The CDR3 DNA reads TGTGCTAGCAGCTTAGGGCCGCCCCTTGTAGGGGAGACCCAGTACTTC. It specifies CASSLGPPLVGETQYF.

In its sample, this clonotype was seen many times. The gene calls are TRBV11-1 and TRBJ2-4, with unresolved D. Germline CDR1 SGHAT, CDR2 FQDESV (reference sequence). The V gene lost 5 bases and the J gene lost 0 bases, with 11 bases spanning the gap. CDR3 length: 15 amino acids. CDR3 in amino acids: CASSPLETAKNIQYF. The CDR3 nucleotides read TGTGCCAGCAGCCCACTTGAAACAGCCAAAAACATTCAGTACTTC.

The CDR3 DNA follows: TGTGCCAGCAGTGAATCAGAATACAGAGACAATCAGCCCCAGCATTTT. This translates into CASSESEYRDNQPQHF. The chain recombines TRBV2 with TRBJ1-5, with D unresolved. Germline V gene sequence: CDR1 SNHLY, CDR2 FYNNEI. The length of the CDR3 is 16 residues. V was pared by 2 bases and J by 3 bases, with 14 bases between. The entire variable domain, with the rest obtained from reference TRBV2 and TRBJ1-5, is as follows: EPEVTQTPSHQVTQMGQEVILRCVPISNHLYFYWYRQILGQKVEFLVSFYNNEISEKSEIFDDQFSVERPDGSNFTLKIRSTKLEDSAMYFCASSESEYRDNQPQHFGDGTRLSIL.

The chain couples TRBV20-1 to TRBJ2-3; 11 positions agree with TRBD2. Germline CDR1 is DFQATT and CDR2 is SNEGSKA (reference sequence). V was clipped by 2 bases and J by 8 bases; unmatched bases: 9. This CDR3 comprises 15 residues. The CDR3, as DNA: TGCAGTGCTAGACTTAGCGGGAGGGCACGCGGTACGCAGTATTTT. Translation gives CSARLSGRARGTQYF.

CDR3 DNA sequence: TGTGCCAGCAGCTTATTTTTGGGGGACAGGGATGGAAACACCATATATTTT. Translation gives CASSLFLGDRDGNTIYF. The chain recombines TRBV7-9 with TRBJ1-3; 9 nucleotides agree with TRBD1. Germline CDR1 and CDR2: SEHNR and FQNEAQ (reference sequence). The CDR3 totals 17 residues. V shed 2 bases and J 3 bases; nucleotides not matched to a gene: 8.

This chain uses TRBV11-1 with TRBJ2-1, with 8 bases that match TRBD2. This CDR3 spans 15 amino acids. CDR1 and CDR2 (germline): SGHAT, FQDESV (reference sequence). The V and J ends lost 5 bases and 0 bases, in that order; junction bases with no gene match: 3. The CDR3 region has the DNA TGTGCCAGCAGCCCCGGGGGGGACTCCTACAATGAGCAGTTCTTC. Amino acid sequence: CASSPGGDSYNEQFF.

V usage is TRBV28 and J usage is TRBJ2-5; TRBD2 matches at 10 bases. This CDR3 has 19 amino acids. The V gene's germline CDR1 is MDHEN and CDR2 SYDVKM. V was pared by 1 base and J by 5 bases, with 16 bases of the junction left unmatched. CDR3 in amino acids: CASSLSPGASGRAGETQYF. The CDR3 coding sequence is TGTGCCAGCAGTTTATCCCCAGGAGCCAGCGGGAGGGCCGGTGAGACCCAGTACTTC.

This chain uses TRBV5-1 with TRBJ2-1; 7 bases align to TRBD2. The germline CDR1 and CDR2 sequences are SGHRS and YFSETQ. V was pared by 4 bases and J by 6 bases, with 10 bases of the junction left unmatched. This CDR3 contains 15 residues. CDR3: CASSQTSPTLNEQFF. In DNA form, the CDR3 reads TGCGCCAGCAGCCAGACTAGCCCTACGCTCAATGAGCAGTTCTTC.

The CDR3 sequence: CASSEHPINSYEQYF. The DNA of the CDR3 is TGTGCCAGCAGTGAGCATCCAATCAACTCCTACGAGCAGTACTTC. The chain uses TRBV6-6 and TRBJ2-7; D gene ambiguous. This CDR3 contains 15 residues. Germline V gene lookup returns CDR1 MNHNY and CDR2 SVGAGI (reference sequence). Trimming shortened V by 5 bases and J by 0 bases, and 14 bases separated the two germline ends.

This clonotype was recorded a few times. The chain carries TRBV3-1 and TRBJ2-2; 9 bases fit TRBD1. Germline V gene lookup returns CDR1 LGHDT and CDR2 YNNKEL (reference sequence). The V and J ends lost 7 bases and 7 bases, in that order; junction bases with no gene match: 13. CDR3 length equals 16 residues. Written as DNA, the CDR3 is TGTGCCAGCACGGGAATGGGACAGGGCACAATCGGGGAGCTGTTTTTT. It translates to CASTGMGQGTIGELFF.

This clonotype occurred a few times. The CDR3 DNA reads as TGCAGTGCTAGAGATCCAGCGGGGGGGCCTGGTTGGAATGAGCAGTTCTTC. Its translation is CSARDPAGGPGWNEQFF. The chain employs TRBV20-1 and TRBJ2-1; 10 bases line up with TRBD2. The CDR3 totals 17 residues. V lost 0 bases to trimming and J lost 7 bases; unmatched junction nucleotides: 12. The germline V gene has CDR1 DFQATT and CDR2 SNEGSKA (reference sequence).

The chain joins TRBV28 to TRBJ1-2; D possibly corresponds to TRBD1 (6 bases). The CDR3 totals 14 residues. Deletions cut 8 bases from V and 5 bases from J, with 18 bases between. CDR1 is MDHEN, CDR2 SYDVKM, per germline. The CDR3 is CASYPGAVLYGYTF. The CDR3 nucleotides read TGTGCCAGCTACCCAGGGGCAGTACTGTATGGCTACACCTTC.